The clone carrying this T cell receptor beta chain was detected only once. These data originate in a study of blood T cell repertoires in COVID-19. Looking at the study overall: Sample material is recorded as cDNA or gDNA derived from T cells, B-cell-depleted T cells, or PBMCs.

The repertoire was sequenced with immunoSEQ multiplex PCR; TCRdb's copy has only in-frame clones and lacks some. This repertoire shows roughly 190,000 clones, more than 60% found once; its top ten account for roughly 12%. Germline CDR1 MDHEN, CDR2 SYDVKM. The CDR3 is made up of 18 amino acids. V was trimmed by 6 bases and J by 3 bases, leaving 24 bases between them. V usage is TRBV28 and J usage is TRBJ1-5; weak D call: TRBD1 (6 bases). Sequenced input: peripheral blood. The clonotype comes from a woman in her 50s with acute or convalescent COVID-19. CDR3 nucleotide sequence: TGTGCCAGCAGGCTAGGACAGCACACTAGGGGCCTCAATCAGCCCCAGCATTTT. Translated: CASRLGQHTRGLNQPQHF.